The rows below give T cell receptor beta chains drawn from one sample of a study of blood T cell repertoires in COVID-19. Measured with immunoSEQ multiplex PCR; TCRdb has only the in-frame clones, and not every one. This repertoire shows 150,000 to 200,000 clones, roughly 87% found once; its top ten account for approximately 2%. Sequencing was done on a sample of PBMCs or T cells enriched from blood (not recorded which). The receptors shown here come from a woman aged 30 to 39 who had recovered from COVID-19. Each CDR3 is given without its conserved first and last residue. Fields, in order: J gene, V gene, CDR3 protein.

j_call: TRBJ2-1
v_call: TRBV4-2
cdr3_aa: ASSQPGQSYNEQF

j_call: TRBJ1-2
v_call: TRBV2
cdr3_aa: ASSEARGSGYT

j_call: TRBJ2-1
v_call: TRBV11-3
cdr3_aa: ASSLGGSLGGEQF

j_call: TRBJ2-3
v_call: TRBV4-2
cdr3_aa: ASSQTSGSLHTQY

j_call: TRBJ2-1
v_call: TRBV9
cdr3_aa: ASSGTSGDDHYNEQF

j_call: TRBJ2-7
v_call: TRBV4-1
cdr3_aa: ASSQEEGAPYEQY

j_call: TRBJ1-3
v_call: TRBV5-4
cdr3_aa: ASSSAVGKGAGKTIY

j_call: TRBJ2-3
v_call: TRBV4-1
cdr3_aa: ASSQPGQGSPDTQY

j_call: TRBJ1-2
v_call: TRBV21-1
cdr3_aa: ASSGGGQPAHGYT

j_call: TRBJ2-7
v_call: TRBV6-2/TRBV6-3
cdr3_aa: ASSYGLAGGVVYEQY

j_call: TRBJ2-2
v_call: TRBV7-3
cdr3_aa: ASSLTPGGTGELF

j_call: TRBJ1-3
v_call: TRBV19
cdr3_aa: ASSPGHGNTIY

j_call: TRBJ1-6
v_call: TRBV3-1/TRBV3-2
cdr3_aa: ASSQGTDNSPLH

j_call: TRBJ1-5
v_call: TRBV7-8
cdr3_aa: ASSEQQGPQPQH

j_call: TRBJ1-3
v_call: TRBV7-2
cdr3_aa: ASSRRTSGQTPTIY

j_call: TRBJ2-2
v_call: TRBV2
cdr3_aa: ASRPDRETGELF

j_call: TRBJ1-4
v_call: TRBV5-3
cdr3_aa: ARSLDGTGGRSTNEKLF

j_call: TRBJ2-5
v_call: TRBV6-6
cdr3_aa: ASSYDSEGETQY

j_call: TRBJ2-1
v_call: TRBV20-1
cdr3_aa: SARGVGSNEQF

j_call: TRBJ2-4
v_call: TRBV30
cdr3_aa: AFTGTLLAKNIQY

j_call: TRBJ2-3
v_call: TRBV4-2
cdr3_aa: ASSQGLAGGLGTDTQY

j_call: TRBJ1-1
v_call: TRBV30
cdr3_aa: ARAGGSGTEAF

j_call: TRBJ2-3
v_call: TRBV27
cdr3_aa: ASSPNPSAYGNTQY

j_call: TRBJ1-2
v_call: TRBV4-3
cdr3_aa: ASSQETALLDRVYGYT

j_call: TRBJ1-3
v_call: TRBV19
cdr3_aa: ASSISQSAGNTIY

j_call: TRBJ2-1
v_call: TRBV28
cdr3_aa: ASSSPDRGHYNEQF

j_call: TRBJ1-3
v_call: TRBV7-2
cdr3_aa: ASSSQFSSGNTIY

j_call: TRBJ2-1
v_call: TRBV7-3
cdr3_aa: ASSRGGSSYNEQF

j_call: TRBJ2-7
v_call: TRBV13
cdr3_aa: ASSQSRDRVIGEQY

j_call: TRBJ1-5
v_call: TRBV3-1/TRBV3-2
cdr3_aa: ASSHHRTGDQPQH

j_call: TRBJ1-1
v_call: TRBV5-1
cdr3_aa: ASSPTAGRMNTEAF

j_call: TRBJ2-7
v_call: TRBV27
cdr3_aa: ASTRGGLTLYEQY

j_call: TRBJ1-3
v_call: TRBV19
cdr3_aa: ASSMDGSSSGNTIY

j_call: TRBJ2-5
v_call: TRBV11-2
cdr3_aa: ASSLGPADETQY

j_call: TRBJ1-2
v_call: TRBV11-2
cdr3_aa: ASSLGNRGSYGYT

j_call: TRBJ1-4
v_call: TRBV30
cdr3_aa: AWSKRATNEKLF

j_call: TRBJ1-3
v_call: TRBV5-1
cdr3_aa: ASSLRAGTGNTIY

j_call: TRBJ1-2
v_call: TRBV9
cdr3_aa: ASRGSLAGYT

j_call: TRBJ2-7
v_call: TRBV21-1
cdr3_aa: ASTSPGTPPEQY

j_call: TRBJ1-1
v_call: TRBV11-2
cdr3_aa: ASSPRLGDTEAF

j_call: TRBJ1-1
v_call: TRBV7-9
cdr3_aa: ASSSVGQVNTEAF

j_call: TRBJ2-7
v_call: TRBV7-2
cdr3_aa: ASSSPFLAGGPGEQY

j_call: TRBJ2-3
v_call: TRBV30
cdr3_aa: AWSRSDTQY

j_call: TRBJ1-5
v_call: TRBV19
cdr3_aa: ASSIFDRENQPQH